This TCR beta chain appears in the sequencing data of a study of shared clonotypes between healthy human individuals. Study-level information: Researchers drew samples from a couple of women and a few men aged 18 to 49. Researchers assigned three CD4 naive, three CD4 memory, two CD8 naive and one CD8 memory plate to each donor.

Points on this clone: What it recognizes is unknown.

It was CD45RO-negative cells, positively selected for CCR7, that made up naive CD8 cells, with terminally differentiated effector memory CD45RA+ cells excluded. Every donor, a Caucasian adult, lived in Nashville, Tennessee. Clones were sequenced by immunoSEQ multiplex PCR, and TCRdb holds only the in-frame ones, with some missing. The profile shows some 740,000 clones, around 92% of them singletons. Looked up from germline, CDR1 is MNHEY and CDR2 is SMNVEV (reference sequence). Trimming left V 8 bases short and J 5 bases short, with 9 bases between. The CDR3 consists of 11 residues. Points from the study as a whole: Against clonotypes common to all four donors, non-shared ones had lower generation probabilities.

The sequenced sample was naive CD8+ T cells sorted from blood. This TCR came from a man aged 25-40 years in good health. The chain links TRBV27 to TRBJ2-5; perhaps TRBD2 as D (5 bases). The CDR3 nucleotides are TGTGCCAGCGGTAGAGGGGAGACCCAGTACTTC. Its protein is CASGRGETQYF.